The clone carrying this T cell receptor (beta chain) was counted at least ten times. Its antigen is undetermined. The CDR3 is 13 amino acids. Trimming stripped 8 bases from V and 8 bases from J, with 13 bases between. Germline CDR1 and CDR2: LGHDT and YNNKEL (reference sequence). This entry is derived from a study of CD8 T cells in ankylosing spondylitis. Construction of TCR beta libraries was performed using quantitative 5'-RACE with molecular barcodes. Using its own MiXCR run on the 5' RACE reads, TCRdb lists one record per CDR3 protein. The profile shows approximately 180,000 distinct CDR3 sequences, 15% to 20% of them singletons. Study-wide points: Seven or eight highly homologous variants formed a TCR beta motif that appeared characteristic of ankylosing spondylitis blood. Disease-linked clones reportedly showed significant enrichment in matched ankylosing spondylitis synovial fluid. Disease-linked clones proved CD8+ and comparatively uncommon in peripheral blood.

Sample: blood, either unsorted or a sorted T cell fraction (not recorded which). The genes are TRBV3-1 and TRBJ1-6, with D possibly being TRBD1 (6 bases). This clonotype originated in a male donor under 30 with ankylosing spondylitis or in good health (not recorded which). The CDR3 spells CASGGQGDSPLHF. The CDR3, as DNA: TGTGCCAGCGGGGGCCAAGGGGATTCACCCCTCCACTTT.